One T cell receptor (beta chain) is described in this entry. The CDR3 has 15 residues. V lost 3 bases to trimming and J lost 3 bases, with 15 bases between them. Germline CDR1 is SGHRS and CDR2 is YFSETQ. Participant-reported clinical history was the basis for cohort assignment. These data originate in a study of blood T cell repertoires in COVID-19. Study context: COVID-19 samples, acute and convalescent, were from the United States, Italy and Spain. Sources were T cells, B-cell-depleted T cells, or PBMCs; the material itself was cDNA or gDNA.

In the original workflow: Reference gene primer amplification yielded estimated nucleated cell counts. TCRdb's copy holds only in-frame clones and misses some; the assay was immunoSEQ multiplex PCR. For V, J and clone size, that table is used; D and trimming come from the DNA. The sample lists approximately 470,000 clones, approximately 90% occurring once. This receptor was obtained from a woman aged 18-29 years who had recovered from COVID-19. The sample taken for sequencing was PBMCs or T cells enriched from blood (not recorded which). V gene TRBV5-1 combines with J gene TRBJ2-5, with D maybe TRBD1 (5 bases). CDR3 amino acids: CASSSPRAGKETQYF. The CDR3 DNA is TGCGCCAGCAGCTCCCCACGGGCAGGGAAAGAGACCCAGTACTTC.